The 19 T cell receptor beta chains presented below share a single source sample, sequenced in a study of cytomegalovirus exposure and HLA in healthy donors. Clones were read by immunoSEQ multiplex PCR, and TCRdb kept only the in-frame ones, dropping some. The table records about 82,000 clones, 85% to 95% of them present only once. The sample comprised PBMCs. The origin of the receptors is a man aged 18 to 30 in good health and CMV-seronegative.

The chain links TRBV11-2 to TRBJ1-4; D is undetermined. CDR1 SGHAT and CDR2 FQNNGV come from the germline V gene. The CDR3 consists of 13 residues. Trimming cost V 4 bases and J 8 bases, with 11 bases left between them. CDR3 coding DNA: TGTGCCAGCAGCTCTAGGAGTCGGGAAAAACTGTTTTTT. Residues: CASSSRSREKLFF.

The chain employs TRBV15 and TRBJ1-1; D is undetermined. The V gene lost 1 base and the J gene lost 5 bases, with 11 bases spanning the gap. The CDR3 contains 14 residues. Germline V gene sequence: CDR1 LNHNV, CDR2 YYDKDF (reference sequence). The CDR3 coding sequence is TGTGCCACCAGCAGAGGATTCCGCGGGACTGAAGCTTTCTTT. This sequence encodes CATSRGFRGTEAFF.

The CDR3: CASSLGTGGRGYTF. The CDR3 DNA is TGTGCCAGCAGTTTAGGGACAGGCGGGAGAGGCTACACCTTC. V is TRBV27 and J is TRBJ1-2; 8 bases fit TRBD1. Germline CDR1 is MNHEY and CDR2 is SMNVEV (reference sequence). The CDR3 is 14 amino acids. Unmatched junction bases numbered 7, after V lost 2 bases and J lost 8 bases.

The chain carries TRBV15 and TRBJ2-1, with no clear D. The CDR3 is 13 residues long. V was clipped by 7 bases and J by 6 bases, with 13 bases between them. Germline CDR1 is LNHNV and CDR2 is YYDKDF (reference sequence). The CDR3 protein is CATTAPTGNEQFF. The CDR3 bases are TGTGCCACCACGGCCCCTACGGGCAATGAGCAGTTCTTC. Combining the CDR3 with reference TRBV15 and TRBJ2-1 gives the whole variable domain DAMVIQNPRYQVTQFGKPVTLSCSQTLNHNVMYWYQQKSSQAPKLLFHYYDKDFNNEADTPDNFQSRRPNTSFCFLDIRSPGLGDTAMYLCATTAPTGNEQFFGPGTRLTVL.

The chain links TRBV12-5 to TRBJ2-3, with TRBD1 matching 12 bases. The ends lost 1 base at V and 7 bases at J; junction bases unmatched: 6. The CDR3 sequence is 16 residues long. From germline, CDR1 is LGHNT and CDR2 FRNRAP. CDR3 coding DNA: TGTGCTAGTGGTTTGGGGGGACAGGGGGCTTCATATACGCAGTATTTT. Translation: CASGLGGQGASYTQYF.

J is TRBJ2-5 and V is TRBV25-1, with TRBD2 identical over 8 bases. Germline CDR1 is MGHDK and CDR2 is SYGVNS. V lost 7 bases and J lost 5; bases outside the gene matches: 6. This CDR3 has 13 amino acids. Here the CDR3 reads CASNGRVYETQYF. In DNA, the CDR3 is TGTGCCAGCAACGGGAGGGTGTATGAGACCCAGTACTTC.

This clone was counted a single time. This sequence joins TRBV30 and TRBJ2-1, with 9 bases that match TRBD1. Per the germline V gene, CDR1 is GTSNPN and CDR2 is SVGIG (reference sequence). CDR3 size: 15 residues. With V trimmed by 4 bases and J by 7 bases, 11 bases remained unmatched. The CDR3 here is CAWTVRDREGNEQFF. In DNA form, the CDR3 reads TGTGCCTGGACTGTCCGGGACAGGGAGGGAAATGAGCAGTTCTTC.

V gene TRBV19 combines with J gene TRBJ1-1; 7 bases agree with TRBD1. Unmatched junction bases numbered 21, after V lost 5 bases and J lost 12 bases. From germline, CDR1 is LNHDA and CDR2 SQIVND (reference sequence). The CDR3 is made up of 16 amino acids. This CDR3 is CASSPIRQGVFFATFF. The CDR3 DNA reads TGTGCCAGTAGTCCGATCCGACAGGGAGTTTTCTTTGCGACTTTCTTT. The variable domain in full, with the rest retrieved from reference TRBV19 and TRBJ1-1, is DGGITQSPKYLFRKEGQNVTLSCEQNLNHDAMYWYRQDPGQGLRLIYYSQIVNDFQKGDIAEGYSVSREKKESFPLTVTSAQKNPTAFYLCASSPIRQGVFFATFFGQGTRLTVV.

The chain recombines TRBV28 with TRBJ1-1, with 8 bases matching TRBD1. Trimming removed 7 bases from V and 13 bases from J; junction bases left unmatched: 17. The CDR3 extends over 14 amino acids. Germline V lookup: CDR1 MDHEN, CDR2 SYDVKM. CDR3 region: CASTRSSGGSVFFF. In DNA form, the CDR3 reads TGTGCCAGCACCCGATCCTCAGGGGGCTCAGTATTTTTCTTT.

CDR3 protein: CASSQERLYGSGANVLTF. In DNA, the CDR3 is TGCGCCAGCAGCCAAGAGAGGTTGTACGGCTCTGGGGCCAACGTCCTGACTTTC. The chain recombines TRBV4-3 with TRBJ2-6; D ambiguous. The V and J ends lost 0 bases and 0 bases respectively, with 12 bases between them. Germline assignment: CDR1 LGHNA and CDR2 YSLEER. The CDR3 totals 18 residues.

V and J are TRBV6-5 and TRBJ2-1, with TRBD2 matching 12 bases. CDR1 is MNHEY and CDR2 is SVGAGI in the germline V gene. This CDR3 region has 16 residues. V was clipped by 3 bases and J by 4 bases; unmatched bases: 4. The CDR3 loop reads CASSYGLAGGYNEQFF. The CDR3, as DNA: TGTGCCAGCAGTTATGGGCTAGCGGGAGGGTACAATGAGCAGTTCTTC.

This rearrangement joins TRBV5-1 to TRBJ2-2; 7 positions agree with TRBD2. There are 15 residues in the CDR3. V lost 1 base, J lost 6 bases, and 6 bases stayed unmatched. From germline, CDR1 is SGHRS and CDR2 YFSETQ. The DNA for the CDR3 is TGCGCCAGCAGCTTGATGCCTAGCGGCCCCGGGGAGCTGTTTTTT. Protein: CASSLMPSGPGELFF.

The chain carries TRBV19 and TRBJ2-3; TRBD2 aligns across 13 bases. Germline CDR1 is LNHDA and CDR2 is SQIVND (reference sequence). V gave up 5 bases and J gave up 0 bases; unmatched junction bases: 5. CDR3 size: 17 residues. The CDR3 here is CASSWGLAGISTDTQYF. The CDR3 nucleotides read TGTGCCAGTAGTTGGGGACTAGCGGGAATAAGCACAGATACGCAGTATTTT.

V usage is TRBV9 and J usage is TRBJ2-1; 8 nucleotides line up with TRBD1. The ends lost 0 bases at V and 10 bases at J; junction bases unmatched: 6. This CDR3 has 14 residues. From germline, CDR1 is SGDLS and CDR2 YYNGEE. CDR3 nucleotide sequence: TGTGCCAGCAGCGTAGGGACAGGGTTTTTGGAGCAGTTCTTC. Translating gives CASSVGTGFLEQFF.

This rearrangement joins TRBV6-4 to TRBJ1-1, with D perhaps TRBD1 (6 bases). Germline assignment: CDR1 MRHNA and CDR2 SNTAGT. The CDR3 length is 16 residues. V was cut by 6 bases and J by 4 bases, with 21 bases left in between. CDR3 protein: CASRGAHGAKGTEAFF. Here the CDR3 DNA reads TGTGCCAGCAGGGGGGCTCACGGGGCGAAAGGCACTGAAGCTTTCTTT.

This clone was seen just once. V gene TRBV9 combines with J gene TRBJ2-2; TRBD2 is a possible D gene (5 bases). The CDR3 covers 15 residues. V lost 1 base to trimming and J lost 2 bases, with 9 bases between them. Germline loops: CDR1 SGDLS, CDR2 YYNGEE. CDR3 nucleotide sequence: TGTGCCAGCAGCGTAAGTAGCGTAAACACCGGGGAGCTGTTTTTT. Translation: CASSVSSVNTGELFF.

V gene TRBV30 combines with J gene TRBJ2-7, with 10 bases that match TRBD2. Trimming cost V 0 bases and J 2 bases; bases outside gene matches: 4. Looked up from germline, CDR1 is GTSNPN and CDR2 is SVGIG (reference sequence). The CDR3 contains 15 residues. CDR3 region: CAWSVSGRGAYEQYF. The CDR3 coding sequence is TGTGCCTGGAGTGTAAGCGGGAGGGGCGCCTACGAGCAGTACTTC. The full variable domain, with the rest looked up from reference TRBV30 and TRBJ2-7, is SQTIHQWPATLVQPVGSPLSLECTVEGTSNPNLYWYRQAAGRGLQLLFYSVGIGQISSEVPQNLSASRPQDRQFILSSKKLLLSDSGFYLCAWSVSGRGAYEQYFGPGTRLTVT.

The DNA for the CDR3 is TGCGCCAGCACCCCGGGGGGAAATAACTATGGCTACACCTTC. Translation gives CASTPGGNNYGYTF. V usage is TRBV5-1 and J usage is TRBJ1-2; TRBD1 might be the D (5 bases). Germline lookup yields CDR1 SGHRS and CDR2 YFSETQ. The V end was cut by 6 bases, the J end by 1 base, with 13 bases between. This CDR3 spans 14 amino acids. Filled out from reference TRBV5-1 and TRBJ1-2, the complete variable domain reads KAGVTQTPRYLIKTRGQQVTLSCSPISGHRSVSWYQQTPGQGLQFLFEYFSETQRNKGNFPGRFSGRQFSNSRSEMNVSTLELGDSALYLCASTPGGNNYGYTFGSGTRLTVV.

This sequence joins TRBV30 and TRBJ1-2; no reliable D call. In germline, CDR1 is GTSNPN, CDR2 SVGIG (reference sequence). CDR3 length: 14 residues. Trimming cost V 2 bases and J 4 bases, with 14 bases left between them. CDR3 loop: CAWSYVAVPYGYTF. CDR3 bases: TGTGCCTGGAGTTATGTGGCGGTTCCCTATGGCTACACCTTC.